These 10 T cell receptor beta chains share one sample of origin, sequenced in a study of cytomegalovirus exposure and HLA in healthy donors. PCR amplification relied on 60 Vbeta primers (plus 13 Jbeta primers). Profiling relied on immunoSEQ multiplex PCR, and the TCRdb table lists in-frame clones only, not all of them. The data hold around 190,000 clones, with roughly 90% observed a single time. Sequenced: PBMCs. The receptors derive from a woman in her 30s in good health and CMV-seronegative.

This chain links TRBV28 with TRBJ2-7; a possible D gene is TRBD1 (6 bases). The germline V gene encodes CDR1 MDHEN and CDR2 SYDVKM. Trimming took 5 bases from V and 0 from J, leaving 14 bases between them. This CDR3 region has 15 residues. The CDR3 sequence: CASSNTGTNSYEQYF. The CDR3, as DNA: TGTGCCAGCAGTAACACCGGGACAAACTCCTACGAGCAGTACTTC.

V gene TRBV10-3 combines with J gene TRBJ1-2, with 10 bases identical to TRBD1. V dropped 6 bases and J dropped 0; count of bases not matched to a gene: 7. Germline-derived CDR1 and CDR2 are ENHRY and SYGVKD. The CDR3 sequence is 16 residues long. Here the CDR3 DNA reads TGTGCCATCAGGAGACAGGGGGCGGCTTCTAACTATGGCTACACCTTC. Amino acid sequence: CAIRRQGAASNYGYTF.

V is TRBV27 and J is TRBJ2-7; 7 bases are a match to TRBD1. CDR1 is MNHEY, CDR2 SMNVEV, per germline (reference sequence). After removal of 6 bases from V and 2 bases from J, the junction contained 10 bases not matched to a gene. The CDR3 consists of 15 residues. The CDR3 reads CASRAQGEWTYEQYF. DNA for the CDR3: TGTGCCAGCAGGGCCCAGGGGGAATGGACCTACGAGCAGTACTTC.

The chain combines TRBV28 with TRBJ1-2; 8 bases match TRBD1. Germline loops: CDR1 MDHEN, CDR2 SYDVKM. The CDR3 loop spans 17 amino acids. V shed 3 bases, J shed 4 bases, and the junction held 13 bases outside the gene matches. In nucleotides, the CDR3 is TGTGCCAGCAGTTTGGCCGGGACAGGTCCCCTTTTCTATGGCTACACCTTC. The encoded protein is CASSLAGTGPLFYGYTF.

The rearrangement uses TRBV6-1 and TRBJ2-7; maybe TRBD1 (6 bases). Per the germline V gene, CDR1 is MNHNS and CDR2 is SASEGT. This CDR3 spans 15 amino acids. With 3 bases removed from V and 7 bases from J, the gap between germline ends came to 19 bases. This CDR3 reads CASSDRDNTLREQYF. CDR3 coding DNA: TGTGCCAGCAGTGATCGGGACAATACCTTACGAGAGCAGTACTTC.

The rearrangement uses TRBV29-1 and TRBJ1-2; 7 bases align to TRBD1. There are 12 residues in the CDR3. V was clipped by 5 bases and J by 7 bases; unmatched bases: 7. CDR1 is SQVTM, CDR2 ANQGSEA, per germline. CDR3 nucleotides: TGCAGCGTTCTCCAGGGGGGAGGTGGCTACACCTTC. Its protein is CSVLQGGGGYTF.

The rearrangement joins TRBV6-6 to TRBJ1-2, with 9 positions matching TRBD1. V shed 6 bases, J shed 4 bases, and the junction held 9 bases outside the gene matches. Per germline, CDR1 MNHNY and CDR2 SVGAGI (reference sequence). The CDR3 totals 15 residues. The CDR3 nucleotides are TGTGCCAGCAGAACCACAGGGGGCTTAAGCTATGGCTACACCTTC. Translated: CASRTTGGLSYGYTF.

This clone came up once. The rearrangement uses TRBV28 and TRBJ2-5, with 8 bases lining up with TRBD1. The CDR3 totals 12 residues. V gave up 5 bases and J gave up 4 bases; unmatched junction bases: 0. Looked up from germline, CDR1 is MDHEN and CDR2 is SYDVKM. CDR3 coding DNA: TGTGCCAGCAGTGACAGGGGAGAGACCCAGTACTTC. This codes for CASSDRGETQYF.

The chain uses TRBV29-1 and TRBJ2-5; no definite D call. V was shortened by 4 bases and J by 0 bases, with 6 bases between the two germline ends. Germline CDR1 and CDR2: SQVTM and ANQGSEA. This CDR3 is 12 amino acids long. The CDR3 loop reads CSVVQDQETQYF. The CDR3 DNA is TGCAGCGTTGTGCAGGACCAAGAGACCCAGTACTTC.

This chain links TRBV19 with TRBJ1-4, with D unclear. Per germline, CDR1 LNHDA and CDR2 SQIVND (reference sequence). This CDR3 has 12 amino acids. Trimming cost V 1 base and J 9 bases, with 6 bases left between them. The CDR3 region is CASSIGAQKLFF. The CDR3, as DNA: TGTGCCAGTAGTATAGGGGCCCAAAAACTGTTTTTT. Variable domain in full (rest from reference TRBV19 and TRBJ1-4): DGGITQSPKYLFRKEGQNVTLSCEQNLNHDAMYWYRQDPGQGLRLIYYSQIVNDFQKGDIAEGYSVSREKKESFPLTVTSAQKNPTAFYLCASSIGAQKLFFGSGTQLSVL.